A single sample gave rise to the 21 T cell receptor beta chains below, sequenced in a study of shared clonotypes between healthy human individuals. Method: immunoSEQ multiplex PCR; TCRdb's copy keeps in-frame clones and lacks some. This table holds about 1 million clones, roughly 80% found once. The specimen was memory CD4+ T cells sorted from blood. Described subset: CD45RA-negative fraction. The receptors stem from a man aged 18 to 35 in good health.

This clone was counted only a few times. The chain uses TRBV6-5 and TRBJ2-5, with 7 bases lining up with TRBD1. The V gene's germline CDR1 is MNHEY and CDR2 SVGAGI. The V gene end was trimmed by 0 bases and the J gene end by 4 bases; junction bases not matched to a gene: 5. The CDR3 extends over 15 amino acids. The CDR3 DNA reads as TGTGCCAGCAGTTACTCGTCGACAGGGCGAGAGACCCAGTACTTC. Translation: CASSYSSTGRETQYF.

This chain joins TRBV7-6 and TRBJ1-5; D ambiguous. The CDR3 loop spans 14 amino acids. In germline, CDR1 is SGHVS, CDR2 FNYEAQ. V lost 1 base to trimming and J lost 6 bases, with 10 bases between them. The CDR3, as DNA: TGTGCCAGCAGCTTAGAAGGAAACGGTCAGCCCCAGCATTTT. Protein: CASSLEGNGQPQHF.

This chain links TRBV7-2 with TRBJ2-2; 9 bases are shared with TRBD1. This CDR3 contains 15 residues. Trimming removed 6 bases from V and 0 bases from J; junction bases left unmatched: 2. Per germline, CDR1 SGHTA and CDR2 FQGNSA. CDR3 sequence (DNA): TGTGCCAGCAGGTGGACAGGGGCGAACACCGGGGAGCTGTTTTTT. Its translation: CASRWTGANTGELFF.

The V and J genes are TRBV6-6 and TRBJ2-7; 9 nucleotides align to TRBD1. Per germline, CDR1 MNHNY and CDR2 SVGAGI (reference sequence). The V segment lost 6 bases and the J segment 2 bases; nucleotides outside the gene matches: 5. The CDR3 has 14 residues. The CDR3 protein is CASSWGQGPYEQYF. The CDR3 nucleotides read TGTGCCAGCAGCTGGGGACAGGGACCCTACGAGCAGTACTTC.

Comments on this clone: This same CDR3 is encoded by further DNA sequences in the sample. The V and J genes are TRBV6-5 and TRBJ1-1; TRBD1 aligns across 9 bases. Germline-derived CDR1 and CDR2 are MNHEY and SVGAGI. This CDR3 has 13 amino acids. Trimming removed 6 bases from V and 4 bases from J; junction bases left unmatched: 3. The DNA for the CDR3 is TGTGCCAGCAGACGACAGGGGGGCACTGAAGCTTTCTTT. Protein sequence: CASRRQGGTEAFF.

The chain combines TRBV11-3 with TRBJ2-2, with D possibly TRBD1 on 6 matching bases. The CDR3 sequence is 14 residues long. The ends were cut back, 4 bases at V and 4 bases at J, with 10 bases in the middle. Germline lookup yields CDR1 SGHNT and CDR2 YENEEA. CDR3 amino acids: CASSSQGSTGELFF. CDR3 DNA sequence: TGTGCCAGCAGCTCACAGGGAAGCACCGGGGAGCTGTTTTTT.

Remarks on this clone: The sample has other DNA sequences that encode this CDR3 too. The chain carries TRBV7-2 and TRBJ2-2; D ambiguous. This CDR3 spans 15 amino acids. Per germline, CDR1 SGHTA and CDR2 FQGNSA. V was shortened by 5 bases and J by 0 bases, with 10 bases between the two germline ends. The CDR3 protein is CASSPRVANTGELFF. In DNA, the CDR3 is TGTGCCAGCAGCCCTCGGGTAGCGAACACCGGGGAGCTGTTTTTT.

The CDR3 protein is CASSLIRGTEAFF. CDR3 DNA: TGTGCCAGCAGTTTAATCCGAGGCACTGAAGCTTTCTTT. The V call is TRBV27, the J call TRBJ1-1; no clear D gene. The germline CDR1 and CDR2 sequences are MNHEY and SMNVEV (reference sequence). The CDR3 consists of 13 residues. The germline V and J ends were trimmed by 2 bases and 4 bases, with 8 bases remaining between them.

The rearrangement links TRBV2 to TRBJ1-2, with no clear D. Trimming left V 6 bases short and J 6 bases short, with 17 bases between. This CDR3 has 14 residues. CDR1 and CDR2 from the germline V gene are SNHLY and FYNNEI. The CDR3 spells CASSLTWTGDGYTF. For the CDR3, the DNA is TGTGCCAGCAGCCTGACCTGGACGGGAGATGGCTACACCTTC.

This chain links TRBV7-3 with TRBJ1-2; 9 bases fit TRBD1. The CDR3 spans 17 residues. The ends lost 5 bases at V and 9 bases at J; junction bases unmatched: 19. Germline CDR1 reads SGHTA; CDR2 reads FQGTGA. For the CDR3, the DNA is TGTGCCAGCAGCCCACCCATCAGACAGGGGGAAGTAGAGCGCTACACCTTC. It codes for CASSPPIRQGEVERYTF.

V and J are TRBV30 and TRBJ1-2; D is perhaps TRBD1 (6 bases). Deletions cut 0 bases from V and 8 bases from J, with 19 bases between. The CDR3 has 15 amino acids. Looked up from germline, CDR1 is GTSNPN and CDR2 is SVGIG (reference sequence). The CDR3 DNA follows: TGTGCCTGGAGTGTACTGAGTGGGGGGGCGCGAGGCTACACCTTC. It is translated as CAWSVLSGGARGYTF. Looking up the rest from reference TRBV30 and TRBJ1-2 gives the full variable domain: SQTIHQWPATLVQPVGSPLSLECTVEGTSNPNLYWYRQAAGRGLQLLFYSVGIGQISSEVPQNLSASRPQDRQFILSSKKLLLSDSGFYLCAWSVLSGGARGYTFGSGTRLTVV.

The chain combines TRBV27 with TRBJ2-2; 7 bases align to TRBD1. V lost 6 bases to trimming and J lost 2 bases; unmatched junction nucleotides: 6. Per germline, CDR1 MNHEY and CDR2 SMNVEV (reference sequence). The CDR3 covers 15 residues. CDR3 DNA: TGTGCCAGCAGAACCGGGACAGTAAACACCGGGGAGCTGTTTTTT. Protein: CASRTGTVNTGELFF.

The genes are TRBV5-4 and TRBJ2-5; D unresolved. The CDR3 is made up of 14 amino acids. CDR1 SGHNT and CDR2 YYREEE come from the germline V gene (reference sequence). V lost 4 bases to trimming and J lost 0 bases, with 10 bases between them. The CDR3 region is CASSHAQNQETQYF. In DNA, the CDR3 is TGTGCCAGCAGCCACGCGCAGAACCAAGAGACCCAGTACTTC.

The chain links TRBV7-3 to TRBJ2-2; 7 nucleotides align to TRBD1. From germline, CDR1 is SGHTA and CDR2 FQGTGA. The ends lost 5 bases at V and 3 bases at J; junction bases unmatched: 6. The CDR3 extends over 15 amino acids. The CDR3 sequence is CASSPRDRDTGELFF. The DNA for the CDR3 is TGTGCCAGCAGCCCCCGGGACAGAGACACCGGGGAGCTGTTTTTT.

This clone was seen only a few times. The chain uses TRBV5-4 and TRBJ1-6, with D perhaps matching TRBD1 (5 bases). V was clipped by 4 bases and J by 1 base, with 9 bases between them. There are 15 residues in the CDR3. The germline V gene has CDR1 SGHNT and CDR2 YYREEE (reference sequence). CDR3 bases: TGTGCCAGCAGCCCGGGGGGATCCTATAATTCACCCCTCCACTTT. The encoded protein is CASSPGGSYNSPLHF.

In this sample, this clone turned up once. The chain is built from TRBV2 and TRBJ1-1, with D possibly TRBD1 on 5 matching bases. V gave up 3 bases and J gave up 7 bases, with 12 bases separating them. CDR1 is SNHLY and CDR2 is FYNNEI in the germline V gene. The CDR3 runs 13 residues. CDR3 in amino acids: CASSDGTVIEAFF. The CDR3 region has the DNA TGTGCCAGCAGTGATGGGACTGTAATTGAAGCTTTCTTT. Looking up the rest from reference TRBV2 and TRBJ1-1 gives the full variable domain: EPEVTQTPSHQVTQMGQEVILRCVPISNHLYFYWYRQILGQKVEFLVSFYNNEISEKSEIFDDQFSVERPDGSNFTLKIRSTKLEDSAMYFCASSDGTVIEAFFGQGTRLTVV.

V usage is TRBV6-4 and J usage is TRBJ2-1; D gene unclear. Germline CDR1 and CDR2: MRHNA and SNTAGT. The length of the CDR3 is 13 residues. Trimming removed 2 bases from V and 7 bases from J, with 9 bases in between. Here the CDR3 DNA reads TGTGCCAGCAGTGACGTTATAGGGAATGAGCAGTTCTTC. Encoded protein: CASSDVIGNEQFF.

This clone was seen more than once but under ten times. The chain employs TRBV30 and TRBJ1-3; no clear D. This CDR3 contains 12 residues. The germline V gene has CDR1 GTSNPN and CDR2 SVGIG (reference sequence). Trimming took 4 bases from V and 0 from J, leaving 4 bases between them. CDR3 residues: CAWINSGNTIYF. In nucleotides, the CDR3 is TGTGCCTGGATCAACTCTGGAAACACCATATATTTT.

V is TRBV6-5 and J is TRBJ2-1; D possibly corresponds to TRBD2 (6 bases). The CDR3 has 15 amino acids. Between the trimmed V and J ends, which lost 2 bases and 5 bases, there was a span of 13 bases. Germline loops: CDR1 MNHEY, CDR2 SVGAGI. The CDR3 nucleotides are TGTGCCAGCAGTTACGGCCGGGGGTGGGACAATGAGCAGTTCTTC. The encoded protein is CASSYGRGWDNEQFF.

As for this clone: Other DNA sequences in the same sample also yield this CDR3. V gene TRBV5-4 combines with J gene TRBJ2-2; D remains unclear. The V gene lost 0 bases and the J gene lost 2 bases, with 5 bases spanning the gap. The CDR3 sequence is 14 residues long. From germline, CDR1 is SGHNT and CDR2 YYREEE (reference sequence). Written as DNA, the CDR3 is TGTGCCAGCAGCTTGGGACAAAACACCGGGGAGCTGTTTTTT. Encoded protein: CASSLGQNTGELFF.

The CDR3 sequence: CASSLSSTSGFLSYNEQFF. The CDR3 DNA sequence: TGTGCCAGCAGCCTTTCTTCGACTAGCGGATTCCTCTCCTACAATGAGCAGTTCTTC. The J gene is TRBJ2-1, the V gene TRBV14; 9 bases agree with TRBD2. V dropped 4 bases and J dropped 0; count of bases not matched to a gene: 13. This CDR3 has 19 amino acids. The germline V gene has CDR1 SGHDN and CDR2 FVKESK.